This T cell receptor (beta chain) is from a study of shared clonotypes between healthy human individuals. TCRdb's copy holds only in-frame clones and misses some; the assay was immunoSEQ multiplex PCR. The sample lists around 2.5 million clones, 93% occurring once. Trimming took 1 base from V and 5 from J, leaving 15 bases between them. This CDR3 is built from 15 residues. Germline V gives CDR1 SEHNR, CDR2 FQNEAQ (reference sequence). The source of this sequence is a man aged 18 to 29 in good health. Some clones in this sample may be carry-over from other donors' samples. The rearrangement uses TRBV7-9 and TRBJ2-7; D may be TRBD1 or TRBD2 (5 bases each). Sequencing used naive CD4+ T cells from PBMCs. Documented subset: CD45RA+ positively selected. CDR3 sequence (DNA): TGTGCCAGCAGCTTAGGAGGGGCAGGGAACCACGAGCAGTACTTC. This sequence encodes CASSLGGAGNHEQYF.